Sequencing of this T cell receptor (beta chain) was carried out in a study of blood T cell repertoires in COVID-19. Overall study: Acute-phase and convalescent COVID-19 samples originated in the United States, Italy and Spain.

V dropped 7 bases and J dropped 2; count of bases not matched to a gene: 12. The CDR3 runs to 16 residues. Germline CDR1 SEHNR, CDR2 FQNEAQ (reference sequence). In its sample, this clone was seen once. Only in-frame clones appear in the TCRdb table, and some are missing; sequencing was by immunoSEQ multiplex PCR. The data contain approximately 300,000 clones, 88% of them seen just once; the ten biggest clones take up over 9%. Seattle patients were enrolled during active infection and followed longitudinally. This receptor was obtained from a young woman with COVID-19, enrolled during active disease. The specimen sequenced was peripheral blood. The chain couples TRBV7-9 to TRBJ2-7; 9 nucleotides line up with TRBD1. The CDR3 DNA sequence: TGTGCCAGCACTCCGCCCGGGACAGGGAGCCCCTACGAGCAGTACTTC. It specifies CASTPPGTGSPYEQYF.